Sequencing of this TCR beta chain was carried out in a study of blood T cell repertoires in COVID-19. This table comes from immunoSEQ multiplex PCR, and its TCRdb copy is limited to in-frame clones, with some not included. There are a few hundred thousand clones in the sample; 80% to 90% occur only once, and roughly 3% lies in the top ten. Participants came from fewer than 25 US areas, aged roughly 18 to 89 years. Assignments of participants to cohorts depended upon their own reported clinical history. CDR3 size: 16 residues. V dropped 0 bases and J dropped 0 bases, with 10 bases sitting between them. Germline values: CDR1 SGHDT, CDR2 YYEEEE.

The gene calls are TRBV5-6 and TRBJ1-5; D uncertain. What was sequenced was PBMCs or T cells enriched from blood (not recorded which). This clonotype originated in a woman between 18 and 30 years old in a cohort exposed to, infected with or recovered from COVID-19 (not recorded which). In DNA form, the CDR3 reads TGTGCCAGCAGCTTGGGAGGGTTTTATAGCAATCAGCCCCAGCATTTT. This gives the protein CASSLGGFYSNQPQHF.